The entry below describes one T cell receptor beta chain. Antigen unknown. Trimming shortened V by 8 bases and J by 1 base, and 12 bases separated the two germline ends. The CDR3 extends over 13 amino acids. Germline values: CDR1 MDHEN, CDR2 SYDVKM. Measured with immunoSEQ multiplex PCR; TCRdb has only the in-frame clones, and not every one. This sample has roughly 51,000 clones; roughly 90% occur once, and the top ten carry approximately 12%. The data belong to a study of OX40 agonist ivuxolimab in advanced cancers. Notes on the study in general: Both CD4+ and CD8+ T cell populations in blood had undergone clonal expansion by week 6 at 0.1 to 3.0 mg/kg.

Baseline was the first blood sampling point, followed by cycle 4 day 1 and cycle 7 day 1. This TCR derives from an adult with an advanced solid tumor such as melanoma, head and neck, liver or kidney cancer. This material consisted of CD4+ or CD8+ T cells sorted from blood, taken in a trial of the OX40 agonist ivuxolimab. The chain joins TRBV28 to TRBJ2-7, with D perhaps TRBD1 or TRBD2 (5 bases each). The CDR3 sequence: CASGGYQSYEQYF. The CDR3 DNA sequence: TGTGCCAGCGGGGGATACCAATCCTACGAGCAGTACTTC. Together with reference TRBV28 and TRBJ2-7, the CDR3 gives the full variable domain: DVKVTQSSRYLVKRTGEKVFLECVQDMDHENMFWYRQDPGLGLRLIYFSYDVKMKEKGDIPEGYSVSREKKERFSLILESASTNQTSMYLCASGGYQSYEQYFGPGTRLTVT.